One and the same sample provided the 9 T cell receptor beta chains below, sequenced in a study of early stage breast cancer tumors. Some clones are missing from TCRdb's copy, which holds only in-frame ones; the method was immunoSEQ multiplex PCR. The repertoire holds tens of thousands of clones, 80% seen once, with about an eighth in the top ten. The material sequenced was blood. These TCRs come from a person aged 55 to 75 with breast cancer.

This chain connects TRBV6-1 to TRBJ2-1, with D possibly matching TRBD2 (6 bases). V was pared by 2 bases and J by 1 base, with 12 bases between. CDR1 is MNHNS and CDR2 is SASEGT in the germline V gene. The CDR3 extends over 16 amino acids. DNA for the CDR3: TGTGCCAGCAGTGAATATGGGGGAGGTTCCTACAATGAGCAGTTCTTC. The encoded protein is CASSEYGGGSYNEQFF.

The rearrangement links TRBV27 to TRBJ2-2, with D possibly being TRBD1 (5 bases). Trimming cost V 6 bases and J 14 bases, with 13 bases left between them. The CDR3 is 11 residues long. The germline CDR1 and CDR2 sequences are MNHEY and SMNVEV (reference sequence). The CDR3 region is CASRSQGSLFF. CDR3 bases: TGTGCCAGCAGATCCCAGGGCTCCCTGTTTTTT.

The chain combines TRBV28 with TRBJ1-5; TRBD1 is a possible D gene (5 bases). In germline, CDR1 is MDHEN, CDR2 SYDVKM. The CDR3 covers 15 residues. V was cut by 7 bases and J by 0 bases, with 13 bases left in between. The CDR3 here is CASTPGFYSNQPQHF. The CDR3 DNA follows: TGTGCCAGCACCCCAGGGTTCTATAGCAATCAGCCCCAGCATTTT.

V and J are TRBV7-9 and TRBJ1-5, with no clear D. CDR3 size: 15 residues. V was shortened by 0 bases and J by 8 bases, with 14 bases between the two germline ends. CDR1 and CDR2 from the germline V gene are SEHNR and FQNEAQ (reference sequence). CDR3 in amino acids: CASSLASVGGEPQHF. CDR3 in DNA: TGTGCCAGCAGCTTAGCGTCGGTCGGAGGAGAGCCCCAGCATTTT.

The V call is TRBV7-2, the J call TRBJ2-3; D remains ambiguous. From germline, CDR1 is SGHTA and CDR2 FQGNSA. This CDR3 has 15 residues. Trimming shortened V by 5 bases and J by 4 bases, and 16 bases separated the two germline ends. The CDR3 spells CASSAPTSGADTQYF. In DNA form, the CDR3 reads TGTGCCAGCAGCGCCCCGACGTCTGGAGCAGATACGCAGTATTTT.

The J gene is TRBJ1-4, the V gene TRBV7-9, with TRBD1 identical over 7 bases. V was clipped by 6 bases and J by 4 bases; unmatched bases: 5. The CDR3 spans 14 residues. In germline, CDR1 is SEHNR, CDR2 FQNEAQ (reference sequence). The CDR3: CASSPTGLNEKLFF. CDR3 DNA: TGTGCCAGCAGTCCGACAGGGCTTAATGAAAAACTGTTTTTT. Full variable domain (outside the CDR3, taken from reference TRBV7-9 and TRBJ1-4): DTGVSQNPRHKITKRGQNVTFRCDPISEHNRLYWYRQTLGQGPEFLTYFQNEAQLEKSRLLSDRFSAERPKGSFSTLEIQRTEQGDSAMYLCASSPTGLNEKLFFGSGTQLSVL.

The chain joins TRBV6-5 to TRBJ2-7; 8 nucleotides match TRBD2. Germline V gives CDR1 MNHEY, CDR2 SVGAGI. This CDR3 region has 15 residues. V lost 6 bases and J lost 0; bases outside the gene matches: 7. The CDR3 DNA sequence: TGTGCCAGCAGGCGAACTAGCGGTAGCTCCTACGAGCAGTACTTC. It encodes CASRRTSGSSYEQYF.

The chain joins TRBV5-6 to TRBJ2-7; weak D call: TRBD2 (6 bases). CDR3 size: 14 residues. Trimming shortened V by 2 bases and J by 2 bases, and 11 bases separated the two germline ends. Germline V gene data show CDR1 as SGHDT and CDR2 as YYEEEE. The CDR3 bases are TGTGCCAGCAGCTTTTGGACTATCGCCTACGAGCAGTACTTC. This translates into CASSFWTIAYEQYF. The full variable domain, rest sourced from reference TRBV5-6 and TRBJ2-7, is DAGVTQSPTHLIKTRGQQVTLRCSPKSGHDTVSWYQQALGQGPQFIFQYYEEEERQRGNFPDRFSGHQFPNYSSELNVNALLLGDSALYLCASSFWTIAYEQYFGPGTRLTVT.

The chain recombines TRBV9 with TRBJ2-5; D might be TRBD2 (6 bases). Germline V CDR1 and CDR2: SGDLS, YYNGEE. V lost 9 bases, J lost 0 bases, and 12 bases lay in between. The CDR3 is 13 amino acids. In DNA form, the CDR3 reads TGTGCCACCAAAAGACTAGACCAAGAGACCCAGTACTTC. This codes for CATKRLDQETQYF.